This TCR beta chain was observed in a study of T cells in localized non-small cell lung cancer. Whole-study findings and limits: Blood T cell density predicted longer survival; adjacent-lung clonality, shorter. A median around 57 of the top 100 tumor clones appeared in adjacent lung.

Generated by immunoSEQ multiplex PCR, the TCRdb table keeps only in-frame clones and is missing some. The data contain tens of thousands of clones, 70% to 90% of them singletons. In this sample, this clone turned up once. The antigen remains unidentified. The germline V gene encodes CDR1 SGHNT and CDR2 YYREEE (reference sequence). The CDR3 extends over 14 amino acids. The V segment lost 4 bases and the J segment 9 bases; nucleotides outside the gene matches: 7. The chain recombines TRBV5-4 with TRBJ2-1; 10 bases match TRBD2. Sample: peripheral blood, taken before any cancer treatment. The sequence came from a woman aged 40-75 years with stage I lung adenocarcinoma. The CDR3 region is CASSRAGGPREQFF. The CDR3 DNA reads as TGTGCCAGCAGCAGAGCGGGGGGGCCCCGTGAGCAGTTCTTC.